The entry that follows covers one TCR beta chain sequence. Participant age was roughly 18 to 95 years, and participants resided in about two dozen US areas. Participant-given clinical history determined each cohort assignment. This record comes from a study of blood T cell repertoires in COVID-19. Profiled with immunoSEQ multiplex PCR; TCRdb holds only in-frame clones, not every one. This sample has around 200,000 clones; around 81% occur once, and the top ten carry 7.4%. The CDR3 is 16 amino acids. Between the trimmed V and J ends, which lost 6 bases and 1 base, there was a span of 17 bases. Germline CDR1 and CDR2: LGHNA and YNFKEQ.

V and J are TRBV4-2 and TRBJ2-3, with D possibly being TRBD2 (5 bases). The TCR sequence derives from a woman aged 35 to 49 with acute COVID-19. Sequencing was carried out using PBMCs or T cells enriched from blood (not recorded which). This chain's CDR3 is CASSHVTGSGTDTQYF. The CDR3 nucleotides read TGTGCCAGCAGTCACGTGACGGGGAGCGGCACAGATACGCAGTATTTT.